The next 27 T cell receptor beta chains were all read from a single sample in a study of technical replicates of blood from a handful of donors. Assay: immunoSEQ multiplex PCR; the TCRdb copy retains only in-frame clones and omits some. This table holds 8,000 to 9,000 clones, about 90% found once. The sample comprised PBMCs. These receptors came from a human donor in good health.

The chain has TRBV6-6 and TRBJ2-7; D is unclear. The V end was cut by 7 bases, the J end by 7 bases, with 11 bases between. This CDR3 has 11 amino acids. Per the germline V gene, CDR1 is MNHNY and CDR2 is SVGAGI (reference sequence). CDR3 region: CASTGVGEQYF. Here the CDR3 DNA reads TGTGCCAGCACCGGAGTCGGAGAGCAGTACTTC.

This sequence joins TRBV6-1 and TRBJ1-1; 7 bases map to TRBD1. Looked up from germline, CDR1 is MNHNS and CDR2 is SASEGT. The CDR3 runs to 15 residues. Unmatched junction bases numbered 10, after V lost 4 bases and J lost 5 bases. DNA of the CDR3: TGTGCCAGCAGTGTACCGACAGGGCGAGGGACTGAAGCTTTCTTT. Translated, it gives CASSVPTGRGTEAFF.

The chain is built from TRBV10-3 and TRBJ1-5, with D hard to call. The V end lost 6 bases, the J end lost 3 bases, and 9 bases lay between the germline ends. The CDR3 length is 13 residues. Per the germline V gene, CDR1 is ENHRY and CDR2 is SYGVKD. This CDR3 reads CAISPDNNQPQHF. The CDR3 DNA sequence: TGTGCCATCAGCCCCGACAACAATCAGCCCCAGCATTTT.

The chain links TRBV27 to TRBJ1-2, with D tentatively TRBD1 (5 bases). V dropped 6 bases and J dropped 0 bases, with 8 bases sitting between them. CDR1 and CDR2 (germline): MNHEY, SMNVEV (reference sequence). The CDR3 runs to 13 residues. CDR3 nucleotide sequence: TGTGCCAGCAGGCAGACAGCTAACTATGGCTACACCTTC. Translated: CASRQTANYGYTF.

This chain links TRBV6-1 with TRBJ2-6; D unclear. CDR3 size: 15 residues. Germline V lookup: CDR1 MNHNS, CDR2 SASEGT. Trimming took 0 bases from V and 1 from J, leaving 4 bases between them. DNA for the CDR3: TGTGCCAGCAGTGAAGCGAGGTCTGGGGCCAACGTCCTGACTTTC. Translation: CASSEARSGANVLTF.

This chain uses TRBV7-8 with TRBJ1-3; 11 bases are shared with TRBD1. V trimming: 5 bases; J trimming: 1 base; junction bases outside the gene matches: 7. This CDR3 has 17 residues. Germline V gene data show CDR1 as SGHVS and CDR2 as FQNEAQ. CDR3 DNA sequence: TGTGCCAGCAGCACCGGACAGGGGGCGTTTTCTGGAAACACCATATATTTT. It is translated as CASSTGQGAFSGNTIYF.

V usage is TRBV7-8 and J usage is TRBJ2-1, with D perhaps matching TRBD2 (5 bases). Germline V gene lookup returns CDR1 SGHVS and CDR2 FQNEAQ. The CDR3 is 14 amino acids. V dropped 5 bases and J dropped 5 bases, with 13 bases sitting between them. CDR3 nucleotide sequence: TGTGCCAGCAGCCTGAGTGGGAGTGACAATGAGCAGTTCTTC. Amino acid sequence: CASSLSGSDNEQFF.

V gene TRBV6-5 combines with J gene TRBJ1-2, with TRBD1 matching over 7 bases. V lost 6 bases and J lost 8; bases outside the gene matches: 6. CDR1 MNHEY and CDR2 SVGAGI come from the germline V gene. This CDR3 is 12 amino acids long. CDR3 residues: CASRPTGFGYTF. For the CDR3, the DNA is TGTGCCAGCAGACCGACAGGGTTCGGCTACACCTTC.

The chain joins TRBV27 to TRBJ1-1, with 8 nucleotides matching TRBD1. The germline CDR1 and CDR2 sequences are MNHEY and SMNVEV (reference sequence). CDR3 size: 16 residues. This chain's CDR3 is CPSAVQDREALAEAFF. For the CDR3, the DNA is TGTCCCTCAGCAGTTCAGGACAGGGAGGCACTAGCTGAAGCTTTCTTT.

The V and J genes are TRBV11-1 and TRBJ1-1; 9 bases match TRBD1. The V segment lost 5 bases and the J segment 4 bases; nucleotides outside the gene matches: 11. Germline loops: CDR1 SGHAT, CDR2 FQDESV (reference sequence). This CDR3 has 16 residues. The CDR3 loop is CASSPGTGRGSTEAFF. CDR3 DNA sequence: TGTGCCAGCAGCCCCGGGACAGGGAGGGGGTCCACTGAAGCTTTCTTT.

The gene calls are TRBV19 and TRBJ2-6, with 7 nucleotides matching TRBD1. Per germline, CDR1 LNHDA and CDR2 SQIVND (reference sequence). CDR3 length: 15 amino acids. After removal of 7 bases from V and 3 bases from J, the junction contained 6 bases not matched to a gene. In nucleotides, the CDR3 is TGTGCCAGTAATCTAGGGGGCGATGGGGCCAACGTCCTGACTTTC. It is translated as CASNLGGDGANVLTF.

CDR3 loop: CSAGGDASGSRNEQFF. CDR3 DNA: TGCAGCGCTGGGGGCGATGCTAGCGGGAGCCGTAATGAGCAGTTCTTC. This chain links TRBV29-1 with TRBJ2-1; TRBD2 aligns across 10 bases. This CDR3 is 16 amino acids long. J gave up 7 bases and V 7 bases, and 16 bases lay outside the gene matches. The germline CDR1 and CDR2 sequences are SQVTM and ANQGSEA.

V gene TRBV5-1 combines with J gene TRBJ1-1, with D tentatively TRBD1 (5 bases). Trimming took off 0 bases at V and 5 bases at J, with 11 bases between the two ends. Germline loops: CDR1 SGHRS, CDR2 YFSETQ. CDR3 length: 14 residues. Here the CDR3 reads CASSLEARVTEAFF. The DNA for the CDR3 is TGCGCCAGCAGCTTGGAAGCCAGGGTGACTGAAGCTTTCTTT.

This clone was observed a few times. The chain recombines TRBV10-1 with TRBJ2-1, with 11 bases matching TRBD1. The length of the CDR3 is 13 residues. The germline V gene encodes CDR1 WNHNN and CDR2 SYGVQD (reference sequence). V was clipped by 6 bases and J by 7 bases; unmatched bases: 2. The CDR3 loop reads CASRGDRGNEQFF. The DNA for the CDR3 is TGCGCCAGCAGGGGGGACAGGGGGAATGAGCAGTTCTTC.

The chain joins TRBV4-1 to TRBJ2-7, with 7 bases matching TRBD1. Germline V gives CDR1 MGHRA, CDR2 YSYEKL. This CDR3 is 15 amino acids long. The V and J ends lost 1 base and 2 bases, in that order; junction bases with no gene match: 5. CDR3 in amino acids: CASSQGMTGTYEQYF. DNA for the CDR3: TGCGCCAGCAGCCAAGGAATGACAGGGACCTACGAGCAGTACTTC.

The CDR3 DNA is TGTGCCAGCAGCTCTTTTTACGGGTCCTCCTACGAGCAGTACTTC. Translation: CASSSFYGSSYEQYF. This chain joins TRBV11-2 and TRBJ2-7, with no clear D. Germline V lookup: CDR1 SGHAT, CDR2 FQNNGV. The V end lost 4 bases, the J end lost 0 bases, and 13 bases lay between the germline ends. This CDR3 is built from 15 residues.

Here the CDR3 DNA reads TGTGCCTGGAGCCGGCGGTTCGCCGGGGAGCTGTTTTTT. As protein: CAWSRRFAGELFF. The chain carries TRBV30 and TRBJ2-2, with unresolved D. Between the trimmed V and J ends, which lost 3 bases and 6 bases, there was a span of 11 bases. This CDR3 has 13 amino acids. Germline V gene data show CDR1 as GTSNPN and CDR2 as SVGIG (reference sequence). Supplemented by reference TRBV30 and TRBJ2-2, the full variable domain reads SQTIHQWPATLVQPVGSPLSLECTVEGTSNPNLYWYRQAAGRGLQLLFYSVGIGQISSEVPQNLSASRPQDRQFILSSKKLLLSDSGFYLCAWSRRFAGELFFGEGSRLTVL.

V is TRBV10-3 and J is TRBJ1-1; D is perhaps TRBD1 (6 bases). Germline V gene lookup returns CDR1 ENHRY and CDR2 SYGVKD. Trimming removed 4 bases from V and 10 bases from J, with 16 bases in between. The CDR3 has 13 amino acids. Here the CDR3 DNA reads TGTGCCATCAGTGTGGGGGAGCGGGGGGCAGCTTTCTTT. Protein sequence: CAISVGERGAAFF.

This chain joins TRBV5-1 and TRBJ1-2, with D tentatively TRBD1 (5 bases). Germline V lookup: CDR1 SGHRS, CDR2 YFSETQ. The CDR3 has 12 amino acids. V was clipped by 1 base and J by 6 bases, with 7 bases between them. The CDR3 DNA sequence: TGCGCCAGCAGCTTGAAAGGGGATGGCTACACCTTC. Encoded protein: CASSLKGDGYTF. The variable domain in full, completed from reference TRBV5-1 and TRBJ1-2, reads KAGVTQTPRYLIKTRGQQVTLSCSPISGHRSVSWYQQTPGQGLQFLFEYFSETQRNKGNFPGRFSGRQFSNSRSEMNVSTLELGDSALYLCASSLKGDGYTFGSGTRLTVV.

This chain connects TRBV9 to TRBJ2-2; 7 positions agree with TRBD1. The CDR3 is made up of 14 amino acids. V was pared by 7 bases and J by 5 bases, with 8 bases of the junction left unmatched. Germline CDR1 reads SGDLS; CDR2 reads YYNGEE. The CDR3 DNA reads TGTGCCAGCTCTTCCCTCAGGGGGACCGGGGAGCTGTTTTTT. Its protein is CASSSLRGTGELFF.

The gene calls are TRBV5-8 and TRBJ2-7, with TRBD1 identical over 7 bases. Germline trimming cut 4 bases from V and 2 bases from J; bases unmatched to any gene: 6. This CDR3 comprises 14 residues. Germline CDR1 and CDR2: SGHTS and YDEGEE. In DNA form, the CDR3 reads TGTGCCAGCAGCATGGGACAGTATGCCTACGAGCAGTACTTC. This gives the protein CASSMGQYAYEQYF.

The chain uses TRBV6-6 and TRBJ1-4; 10 nucleotides match TRBD1. Germline V lookup: CDR1 MNHNY, CDR2 SVGAGI (reference sequence). Losses at the gene ends were 9 bases for V and 5 bases for J; bases not matched to a gene: 6. The CDR3 covers 14 residues. CDR3 nucleotide sequence: TGTGCCAGTCAAACGGGACAGGGGAATGAAAAACTGTTTTTT. The encoded protein is CASQTGQGNEKLFF.

J is TRBJ2-5 and V is TRBV5-4; TRBD1 aligns across 7 bases. V trimming: 3 bases; J trimming: 6 bases; junction bases outside the gene matches: 5. Per the germline V gene, CDR1 is SGHNT and CDR2 is YYREEE (reference sequence). The length of the CDR3 is 13 residues. This CDR3 is CASSSDRAKTQYF. CDR3 nucleotide sequence: TGTGCCAGCAGCTCTGACAGGGCCAAGACCCAGTACTTC.

The gene calls are TRBV6-6 and TRBJ1-5; 8 bases agree with TRBD1. V lost 5 bases to trimming and J lost 2 bases; unmatched junction nucleotides: 2. The CDR3 is 14 amino acids. CDR1 MNHNY and CDR2 SVGAGI come from the germline V gene (reference sequence). The CDR3 loop is CASSTGQGNQPQHF. The CDR3 DNA follows: TGTGCCAGCAGTACGGGACAGGGCAATCAGCCCCAGCATTTT.

The chain uses TRBV7-9 and TRBJ2-1; 7 bases are shared with TRBD2. The CDR3 runs 15 residues. V lost 1 base, J lost 6 bases, and 6 bases stayed unmatched. Per germline, CDR1 SEHNR and CDR2 FQNEAQ (reference sequence). CDR3 sequence reads: CASSLGLAASNEQFF. The CDR3 nucleotides are TGTGCCAGCAGCTTAGGGCTAGCGGCGTCCAATGAGCAGTTCTTC.

The chain employs TRBV28 and TRBJ1-1; TRBD1 matches 7 bases. CDR1 is MDHEN, CDR2 SYDVKM, per germline. The length of the CDR3 is 13 residues. J was trimmed by 10 bases and V by 5 bases; bases with no gene match: 10. The DNA of the CDR3 is TGTGCCAGCAGTCATACCGACAGGGTTGGAGCTTTCTTT. This codes for CASSHTDRVGAFF. Variable domain in full (rest from reference TRBV28 and TRBJ1-1): DVKVTQSSRYLVKRTGEKVFLECVQDMDHENMFWYRQDPGLGLRLIYFSYDVKMKEKGDIPEGYSVSREKKERFSLILESASTNQTSMYLCASSHTDRVGAFFGQGTRLTVV.

The CDR3 here is CAWNPGQGRSGYTF. CDR3 in DNA: TGTGCCTGGAACCCGGGACAGGGGCGGAGTGGCTACACCTTC. The chain combines TRBV30 with TRBJ1-2, with TRBD1 matching over 10 bases. The CDR3 loop spans 14 amino acids. J gave up 7 bases and V 4 bases, and 9 bases lay outside the gene matches. Germline CDR1 and CDR2: GTSNPN and SVGIG (reference sequence).